These 32 T cell receptor beta chains were all obtained from the same sample, sequenced in a study of shared clonotypes between healthy human individuals. Using immunoSEQ multiplex PCR, the repertoire was profiled, and TCRdb retains in-frame clones only, with some absent. Of about 2.4 million clones listed, more than 85% were seen once; the top ten hold around 0.4%. The sample consisted of naive CD4+ T cells from PBMCs. Described subset: CD45RA+ positively selected. These receptor sequences come from a young man in good health. Some clones in this sample may be carry-over from other donors' samples.

Concerning this clone itself: In the same sample, other DNA sequences code for this CDR3. The chain links TRBV15 to TRBJ2-3; no firm D call. Per the germline V gene, CDR1 is LNHNV and CDR2 is YYDKDF (reference sequence). Trimming cost V 0 bases and J 0 bases, with 4 bases left between them. The CDR3 has 14 amino acids. The CDR3 sequence is CATSRDGSTDTQYF. CDR3 bases: TGTGCCACCAGCAGAGATGGGAGCACAGATACGCAGTATTTT.

The chain joins TRBV28 to TRBJ2-1; D gene uncertain. CDR3 length: 12 residues. V was pared by 3 bases and J by 6 bases, with 6 bases between. CDR1 is MDHEN, CDR2 SYDVKM, per germline. The CDR3 sequence is CASSLSVNEQFF. CDR3 bases: TGTGCCAGCAGTTTGTCGGTCAATGAGCAGTTCTTC.

The V call is TRBV5-5, the J call TRBJ1-1, with D uncertain. Trimming stripped 3 bases from V and 1 base from J, with 10 bases between. CDR1 is SGHKS and CDR2 is YYEKEE in the germline V gene (reference sequence). The CDR3 contains 14 residues. The CDR3 DNA follows: TGTGCCAGCAGCTCTAGGATGAGGAACACTGAAGCTTTCTTT. Its translation is CASSSRMRNTEAFF.

This rearrangement joins TRBV15 to TRBJ2-1; 10 bases agree with TRBD2. V trimming: 4 bases; J trimming: 4 bases; junction bases outside the gene matches: 4. CDR1 LNHNV and CDR2 YYDKDF come from the germline V gene (reference sequence). The length of the CDR3 is 15 residues. This chain's CDR3 is CATSKTSGPYNEQFF. The CDR3 region has the DNA TGTGCCACCAGCAAGACTAGCGGGCCTTACAATGAGCAGTTCTTC.

This sequence joins TRBV5-4 and TRBJ1-1; D may be TRBD1 (5 bases). This CDR3 has 13 residues. Trimming removed 5 bases at V and 7 bases at J, with 15 bases between. In germline, CDR1 is SGHNT, CDR2 YYREEE (reference sequence). In DNA form, the CDR3 reads TGTGCCAGCAGGATTGACAGTTCTGGTGAAGCTTTCTTT. This codes for CASRIDSSGEAFF.

Regarding this clone: The same CDR3 can be traced to other DNA sequences in this sample. The chain joins TRBV27 to TRBJ1-5; D is undetermined. The V gene's germline CDR1 is MNHEY and CDR2 SMNVEV (reference sequence). Between the trimmed V and J ends, which lost 2 bases and 7 bases, there was a span of 9 bases. This CDR3 has 13 residues. This CDR3 reads CASSLEAGQPQHF. The CDR3 nucleotides are TGTGCCAGCAGTTTAGAGGCAGGCCAGCCCCAGCATTTT.

The chain is built from TRBV5-1 and TRBJ2-3, with 11 bases lining up with TRBD1. The CDR3 totals 16 residues. Unmatched junction bases numbered 6, after V lost 3 bases and J lost 3 bases. Germline-derived CDR1 and CDR2 are SGHRS and YFSETQ. As DNA, the CDR3 is TGCGCCAGCAGCTCGGACAGGGGGCCATGGACAGATACGCAGTATTTT. Residues: CASSSDRGPWTDTQYF.

The CDR3, as DNA: TGTGCCAGCAGTGCCGGGGGGGGGCGCGATCAGCCCCAGCATTTT. Protein: CASSAGGGRDQPQHF. The chain is built from TRBV6-1 and TRBJ1-5; possibly TRBD1 for D (6 bases). Germline V gene lookup returns CDR1 MNHNS and CDR2 SASEGT. V shed 4 bases and J shed 5 bases, with 15 bases lying between them. The CDR3 totals 15 residues.

The chain recombines TRBV30 with TRBJ2-1; D gene ambiguous. This CDR3 is 13 amino acids long. Germline-derived CDR1 and CDR2 are GTSNPN and SVGIG (reference sequence). V was cut by 5 bases and J by 3 bases, with 11 bases left in between. CDR3 in DNA: TGTGCCTGGGAAAAATCGGGCTACAATGAGCAGTTCTTC. This translates into CAWEKSGYNEQFF.

The V call is TRBV6-1, the J call TRBJ2-1; 10 bases are shared with TRBD2. The germline CDR1 and CDR2 sequences are MNHNS and SASEGT. The CDR3 totals 14 residues. V was clipped by 7 bases and J by 8 bases; unmatched bases: 8. Written as DNA, the CDR3 is TGTGCCAGCACATCTAGCGGGAGAGTCCATGAGCAGTTCTTC. It translates to CASTSSGRVHEQFF.

This chain uses TRBV5-1 with TRBJ2-3; no clear D. This CDR3 has 14 amino acids. CDR1 SGHRS and CDR2 YFSETQ come from the germline V gene. With 1 base removed from V and 4 bases from J, the gap between germline ends came to 10 bases. DNA for the CDR3: TGCGCCAGCAGCTTGTCGCGGCCACCAGATACGCAGTATTTT. Translated, it gives CASSLSRPPDTQYF. The variable domain in full, completed from reference TRBV5-1 and TRBJ2-3, reads KAGVTQTPRYLIKTRGQQVTLSCSPISGHRSVSWYQQTPGQGLQFLFEYFSETQRNKGNFPGRFSGRQFSNSRSEMNVSTLELGDSALYLCASSLSRPPDTQYFGPGTRLTVL.

The chain is built from TRBV29-1 and TRBJ2-3, with 9 bases matching TRBD1. The CDR3 is 15 amino acids. V lost 6 bases, J lost 5 bases, and 12 bases stayed unmatched. CDR1 SQVTM and CDR2 ANQGSEA come from the germline V gene. Written as DNA, the CDR3 is TGCAGCGTCACCGGGTACAGGGGGCGGGGAGATACGCAGTATTTT. Residues: CSVTGYRGRGDTQYF.

This chain links TRBV6-5 with TRBJ2-7; D gene unclear. Germline CDR1 and CDR2: MNHEY and SVGAGI. This CDR3 comprises 13 residues. Trimming cost V 2 bases and J 6 bases, with 11 bases left between them. CDR3 DNA sequence: TGTGCCAGCAGTTACGACCAGCTGGGCGAGCAGTACTTC. Translating gives CASSYDQLGEQYF.

The chain couples TRBV5-1 to TRBJ2-7, with D perhaps TRBD1 (5 bases). The CDR3 runs 15 residues. The V and J ends lost 4 bases and 3 bases respectively, with 17 bases between them. The germline V gene encodes CDR1 SGHRS and CDR2 YFSETQ. The CDR3 sequence is CASSSFAGPRYEQYF. In nucleotides, the CDR3 is TGCGCCAGCAGCAGTTTTGCAGGGCCCCGCTACGAGCAGTACTTC.

This clone was counted a single time. The rearrangement uses TRBV6-6 and TRBJ2-2; 7 bases are a match to TRBD2. CDR1 and CDR2 from the germline V gene are MNHNY and SVGAGI (reference sequence). Losses at the gene ends were 7 bases for V and 5 bases for J; bases not matched to a gene: 7. The CDR3 loop spans 14 amino acids. The CDR3 DNA is TGTGCCAGCACAAACCGGGGGGAGACCGGGGAGCTGTTTTTT. The encoded protein is CASTNRGETGELFF.

The chain recombines TRBV7-2 with TRBJ2-3; TRBD2 aligns across 8 bases. Germline assignment: CDR1 SGHTA and CDR2 FQGNSA. V was clipped by 5 bases and J by 3 bases; unmatched bases: 10. This CDR3 is built from 16 residues. In DNA form, the CDR3 reads TGTGCCAGCAGCCGAGACGGGTCTAGCGGGACAGATACGCAGTATTTT. Translating gives CASSRDGSSGTDTQYF.

The J gene is TRBJ2-3, the V gene TRBV7-2, with no clear D. The V end lost 5 bases, the J end lost 0 bases, and 12 bases lay between the germline ends. The CDR3 sequence is 15 residues long. CDR1 and CDR2 from the germline V gene are SGHTA and FQGNSA. The CDR3 is CASSLLGPSTDTQYF. As DNA, the CDR3 is TGTGCCAGCAGCCTCCTCGGTCCGAGCACAGATACGCAGTATTTT.

The gene calls are TRBV10-3 and TRBJ2-1; no reliable D call. The CDR3 consists of 12 residues. Per the germline V gene, CDR1 is ENHRY and CDR2 is SYGVKD. The germline V and J ends were trimmed by 5 bases and 7 bases, with 9 bases remaining between them. Written as DNA, the CDR3 is TGTGCCATCAGTCGGACCAAAAATGAGCAGTTCTTC. As protein: CAISRTKNEQFF.

V gene TRBV6-1 combines with J gene TRBJ2-7; 10 positions agree with TRBD2. Germline V gene lookup returns CDR1 MNHNS and CDR2 SASEGT. The V segment lost 4 bases and the J segment 0 bases; nucleotides outside the gene matches: 6. This CDR3 has 16 amino acids. CDR3 DNA: TGTGCCAGCAGTGTACCTAGCGGGGGCAGCTCCTACGAGCAGTACTTC. Amino acids: CASSVPSGGSSYEQYF.

Of note for this clone: Other DNA sequences in the sample encode the same CDR3. The rearrangement links TRBV9 to TRBJ2-5; perhaps TRBD1 as D (6 bases). This CDR3 contains 15 residues. Looked up from germline, CDR1 is SGDLS and CDR2 is YYNGEE. The ends were cut back, 0 bases at V and 5 bases at J, with 14 bases in the middle. The CDR3 DNA reads as TGTGCCAGCAGCGTAGCTCCAGGGGCTTCTGAGACCCAGTACTTC. Residues: CASSVAPGASETQYF.

This clone was observed a single time. The J gene is TRBJ2-5, the V gene TRBV6-6; TRBD1 or TRBD2 may be the D gene (5 bases each). From germline, CDR1 is MNHNY and CDR2 SVGAGI (reference sequence). V lost 6 bases, J lost 5 bases, and 16 bases lay in between. There are 14 residues in the CDR3. In DNA form, the CDR3 reads TGTGCCAGCAGCTCGGGACGGCCCACGGAGACCCAGTACTTC. The encoded protein is CASSSGRPTETQYF.

The chain employs TRBV11-1 and TRBJ1-1, with TRBD1 as a possible D gene (5 bases). The CDR3 runs 14 residues. V lost 5 bases and J 6 bases, leaving 16 bases between the germline ends. Germline loops: CDR1 SGHAT, CDR2 FQDESV (reference sequence). As DNA, the CDR3 is TGTGCCAGCAGCCGGAGGGCGGGGACCGCTGAAGCTTTCTTT. As protein: CASSRRAGTAEAFF.

The chain recombines TRBV5-1 with TRBJ2-5; no firm D call. Trimming stripped 3 bases from V and 5 bases from J, with 17 bases between. This CDR3 spans 15 amino acids. Germline V CDR1 and CDR2: SGHRS, YFSETQ. CDR3 nucleotide sequence: TGCGCCAGCAGCTCAATAGCTGGGTCGGTGGAGACCCAGTACTTC. Protein: CASSSIAGSVETQYF.

This clone was recorded once. The chain joins TRBV19 to TRBJ1-4; possible D gene TRBD1, 6 bases. The CDR3 spans 16 residues. CDR1 is LNHDA and CDR2 is SQIVND in the germline V gene (reference sequence). Trimming took 4 bases from V and 2 from J, leaving 14 bases between them. CDR3 DNA: TGTGCCAGTAGTACGGGGGGGGGCCGCACTAATGAAAAACTGTTTTTT. This translates into CASSTGGGRTNEKLFF.

This sequence joins TRBV7-9 and TRBJ1-1; D is unclear. V dropped 5 bases and J dropped 6 bases, with 13 bases sitting between them. The length of the CDR3 is 13 residues. Germline CDR1 SEHNR, CDR2 FQNEAQ (reference sequence). In DNA form, the CDR3 reads TGTGCCAGCAGCCTCTCGCGTGAGGCTGAAGCTTTCTTT. Residues: CASSLSREAEAFF.

The chain is built from TRBV7-6 and TRBJ1-2; D is unresolved. Germline V gene lookup returns CDR1 SGHVS and CDR2 FNYEAQ. CDR3 length: 12 residues. V dropped 8 bases and J dropped 7 bases, with 14 bases sitting between them. The chain's CDR3 is CASSPREGGYTF. In DNA, the CDR3 is TGTGCCAGCTCTCCTCGGGAGGGTGGCTACACCTTC.

The chain is built from TRBV6-5 and TRBJ2-3; perhaps TRBD2 as D (6 bases). The CDR3 has 13 amino acids. Germline loops: CDR1 MNHEY, CDR2 SVGAGI. The V and J ends lost 0 bases and 14 bases respectively, with 15 bases between them. CDR3 in DNA: TGTGCCAGCAGTTACTCGATGTTGGGACTGGCGTATTTT. It specifies CASSYSMLGLAYF.

This rearrangement joins TRBV2 to TRBJ2-1; no reliable D call. This CDR3 comprises 12 residues. Germline values: CDR1 SNHLY, CDR2 FYNNEI. Trimming shortened V by 5 bases and J by 6 bases, and 8 bases separated the two germline ends. CDR3 sequence reads: CASSSDTNEQFF. CDR3 coding DNA: TGTGCCAGCAGTTCAGACACCAATGAGCAGTTCTTC.

On this clone itself: This sample includes further DNA sequences coding for the same CDR3. This rearrangement joins TRBV28 to TRBJ2-7; 8 bases match TRBD1. This CDR3 contains 14 residues. CDR1 and CDR2 (germline): MDHEN, SYDVKM. Trimming took 2 bases from V and 3 from J; bases not matched to a gene: 3. CDR3 coding DNA: TGTGCCAGCAGTTTAGGGACAGGCGGCTACGAGCAGTACTTC. Translating it yields CASSLGTGGYEQYF.

The genes are TRBV30 and TRBJ2-1; D gene ambiguous. The germline V gene encodes CDR1 GTSNPN and CDR2 SVGIG (reference sequence). V shed 1 base and J shed 6 bases, with 10 bases lying between them. CDR3 length: 13 amino acids. For the CDR3, the DNA is TGTGCCTGGAGTGGGAGCGTCGGCAATGAGCAGTTCTTC. This gives the protein CAWSGSVGNEQFF. The full variable domain, rest sourced from reference TRBV30 and TRBJ2-1, is SQTIHQWPATLVQPVGSPLSLECTVEGTSNPNLYWYRQAAGRGLQLLFYSVGIGQISSEVPQNLSASRPQDRQFILSSKKLLLSDSGFYLCAWSGSVGNEQFFGPGTRLTVL.

This chain connects TRBV7-3 to TRBJ2-3; D not resolved. This CDR3 has 17 residues. Germline CDR1 and CDR2: SGHTA and FQGTGA. The germline V and J ends were trimmed by 7 bases and 0 bases, with 20 bases remaining between them. The CDR3 nucleotides are TGTGCCAGCACCTCCGGACCCGTGGCCGCTAGCACAGATACGCAGTATTTT. Protein: CASTSGPVAASTDTQYF.

The V call is TRBV2, the J call TRBJ2-7; 7 bases align to TRBD1. The CDR3 covers 12 residues. The J segment lost 6 bases and the V segment lost 5 bases, leaving 4 bases of the junction unmatched. Germline CDR1 and CDR2: SNHLY and FYNNEI. The CDR3, as DNA: TGTGCCAGCAGTCAGACAGGGTTCGAGCAGTACTTC. Protein: CASSQTGFEQYF.